This T cell receptor (beta chain) was retrieved from a study of blood T cell repertoires in COVID-19. J lost 1 base, V lost 7 bases, and 6 bases had no gene match. The CDR3 is made up of 14 amino acids. In germline, CDR1 is MDHEN, CDR2 SYDVKM. The sample holds one count of this clone. The age range of participants was 18 to 89 years, with residence in about 25 US areas. Donors in Cohort 3 who had recovered were those with two negative PCRs, healthcare professional clearance, or resolution of their symptoms. Profiling relied on immunoSEQ multiplex PCR, and the TCRdb table lists in-frame clones only, not all of them. This sample has hundreds of thousands of clones, with over 75% found just once.

The rearrangement joins TRBV28 to TRBJ1-2; 7 bases are shared with TRBD1. What was sequenced was PBMCs or T cells enriched from blood (not recorded which). The clonotype was recovered from a man younger than 35 who had recovered from COVID-19. CDR3 DNA sequence: TGTGCCAGCACCCGACAGGGCCATAACTATGGCTACACCTTC. This sequence encodes CASTRQGHNYGYTF.